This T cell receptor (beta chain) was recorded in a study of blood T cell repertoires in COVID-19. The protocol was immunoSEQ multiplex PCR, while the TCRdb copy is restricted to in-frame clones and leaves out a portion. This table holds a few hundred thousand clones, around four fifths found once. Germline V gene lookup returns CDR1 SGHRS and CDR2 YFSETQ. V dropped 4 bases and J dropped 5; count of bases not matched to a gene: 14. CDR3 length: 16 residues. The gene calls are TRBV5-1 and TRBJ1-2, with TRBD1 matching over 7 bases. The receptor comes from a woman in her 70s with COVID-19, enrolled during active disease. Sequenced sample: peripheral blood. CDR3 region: CASSPGQAHTSYGYTF. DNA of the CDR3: TGCGCCAGCAGCCCCGGACAGGCCCACACGTCATATGGCTACACCTTC.